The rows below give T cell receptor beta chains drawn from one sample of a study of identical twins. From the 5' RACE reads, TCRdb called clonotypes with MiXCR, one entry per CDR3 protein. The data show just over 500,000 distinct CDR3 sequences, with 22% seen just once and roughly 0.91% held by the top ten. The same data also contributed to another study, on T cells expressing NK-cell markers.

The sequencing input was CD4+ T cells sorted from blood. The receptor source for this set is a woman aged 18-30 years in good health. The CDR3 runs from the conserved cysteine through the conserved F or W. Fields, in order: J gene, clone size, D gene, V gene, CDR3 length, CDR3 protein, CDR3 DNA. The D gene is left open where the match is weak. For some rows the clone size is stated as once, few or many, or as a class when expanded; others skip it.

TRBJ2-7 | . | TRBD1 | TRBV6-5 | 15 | CASSSSGTGVYEQYF | TGTGCCAGCAGTTCTTCCGGGACAGGGGTCTACGAGCAGTACTTC
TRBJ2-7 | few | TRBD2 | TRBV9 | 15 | CASSEGLAVSYEQYF | TGTGCCAGCAGCGAGGGACTAGCGGTCTCCTACGAGCAGTACTTC
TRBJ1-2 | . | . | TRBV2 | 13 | CASGRSGAGGYTF | TGTGCCAGCGGGAGGAGCGGGGCCGGTGGCTACACCTTC
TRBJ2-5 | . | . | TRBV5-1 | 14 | CASSPLTSEETQYF | TGCGCCAGCAGCCCACTGACTTCTGAGGAGACCCAGTACTTC
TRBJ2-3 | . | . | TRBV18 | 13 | CASSPPRPDTQYF | TGTGCCAGCTCACCACCGAGGCCAGATACGCAGTATTTT
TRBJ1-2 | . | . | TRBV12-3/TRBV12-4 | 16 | CASSPRTERMRDGYTF | TGTGCCAGCAGTCCCAGGACAGAGCGGATGCGCGATGGCTACACCTTC
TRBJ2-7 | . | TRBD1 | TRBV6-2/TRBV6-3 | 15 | CASTTKTGGKDEQYF | TGTGCCAGCACTACGAAGACAGGGGGCAAGGACGAGCAGTACTTC
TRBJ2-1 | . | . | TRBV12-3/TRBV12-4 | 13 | CAGRGGGYNEQFF | TGTGCCGGCAGAGGGGGGGGTTACAATGAGCAGTTCTTC
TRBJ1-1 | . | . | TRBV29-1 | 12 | CSVEVDTPEAFF | TGCAGCGTTGAAGTGGACACACCTGAAGCTTTCTTT
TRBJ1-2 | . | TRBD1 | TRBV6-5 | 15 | CASSYSRTGVYGYTF | TGTGCCAGCAGTTACTCCAGGACAGGGGTCTATGGCTACACCTTC
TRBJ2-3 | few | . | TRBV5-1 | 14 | CASSDVGATDTQYF | TGCGCCAGCAGCGACGTAGGGGCCACAGATACGCAGTATTTT
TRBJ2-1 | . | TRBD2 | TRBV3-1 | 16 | CASSQVSGRGANEQFF | TGTGCCAGCAGCCAGGTTAGCGGGAGGGGAGCGAATGAGCAGTTCTTC
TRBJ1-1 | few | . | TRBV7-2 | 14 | CASSLFLGDSEAFF | TGTGCCAGCAGCTTATTCCTTGGGGATTCTGAAGCTTTCTTT
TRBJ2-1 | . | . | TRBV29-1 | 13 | CSVTGGFNNEQFF | TGCAGCGTTACAGGCGGGTTCAACAATGAGCAGTTCTTC
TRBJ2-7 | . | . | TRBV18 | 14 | CASSPNTDYYEQYF | TGTGCCAGCTCACCGAATACGGATTACTACGAGCAGTACTTC
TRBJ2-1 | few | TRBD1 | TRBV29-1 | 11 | CSGDRYNEQFF | TGCAGCGGGGACAGATACAATGAGCAGTTCTTC
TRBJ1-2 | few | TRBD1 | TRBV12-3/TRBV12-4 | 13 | CASSRGRGDGYTF | TGTGCCAGCAGCCGGGGCAGGGGGGACGGCTACACCTTC
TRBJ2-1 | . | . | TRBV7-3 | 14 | CASSLTTQGHEQFF | TGTGCCAGCAGCTTGACAACGCAGGGCCATGAGCAGTTCTTC